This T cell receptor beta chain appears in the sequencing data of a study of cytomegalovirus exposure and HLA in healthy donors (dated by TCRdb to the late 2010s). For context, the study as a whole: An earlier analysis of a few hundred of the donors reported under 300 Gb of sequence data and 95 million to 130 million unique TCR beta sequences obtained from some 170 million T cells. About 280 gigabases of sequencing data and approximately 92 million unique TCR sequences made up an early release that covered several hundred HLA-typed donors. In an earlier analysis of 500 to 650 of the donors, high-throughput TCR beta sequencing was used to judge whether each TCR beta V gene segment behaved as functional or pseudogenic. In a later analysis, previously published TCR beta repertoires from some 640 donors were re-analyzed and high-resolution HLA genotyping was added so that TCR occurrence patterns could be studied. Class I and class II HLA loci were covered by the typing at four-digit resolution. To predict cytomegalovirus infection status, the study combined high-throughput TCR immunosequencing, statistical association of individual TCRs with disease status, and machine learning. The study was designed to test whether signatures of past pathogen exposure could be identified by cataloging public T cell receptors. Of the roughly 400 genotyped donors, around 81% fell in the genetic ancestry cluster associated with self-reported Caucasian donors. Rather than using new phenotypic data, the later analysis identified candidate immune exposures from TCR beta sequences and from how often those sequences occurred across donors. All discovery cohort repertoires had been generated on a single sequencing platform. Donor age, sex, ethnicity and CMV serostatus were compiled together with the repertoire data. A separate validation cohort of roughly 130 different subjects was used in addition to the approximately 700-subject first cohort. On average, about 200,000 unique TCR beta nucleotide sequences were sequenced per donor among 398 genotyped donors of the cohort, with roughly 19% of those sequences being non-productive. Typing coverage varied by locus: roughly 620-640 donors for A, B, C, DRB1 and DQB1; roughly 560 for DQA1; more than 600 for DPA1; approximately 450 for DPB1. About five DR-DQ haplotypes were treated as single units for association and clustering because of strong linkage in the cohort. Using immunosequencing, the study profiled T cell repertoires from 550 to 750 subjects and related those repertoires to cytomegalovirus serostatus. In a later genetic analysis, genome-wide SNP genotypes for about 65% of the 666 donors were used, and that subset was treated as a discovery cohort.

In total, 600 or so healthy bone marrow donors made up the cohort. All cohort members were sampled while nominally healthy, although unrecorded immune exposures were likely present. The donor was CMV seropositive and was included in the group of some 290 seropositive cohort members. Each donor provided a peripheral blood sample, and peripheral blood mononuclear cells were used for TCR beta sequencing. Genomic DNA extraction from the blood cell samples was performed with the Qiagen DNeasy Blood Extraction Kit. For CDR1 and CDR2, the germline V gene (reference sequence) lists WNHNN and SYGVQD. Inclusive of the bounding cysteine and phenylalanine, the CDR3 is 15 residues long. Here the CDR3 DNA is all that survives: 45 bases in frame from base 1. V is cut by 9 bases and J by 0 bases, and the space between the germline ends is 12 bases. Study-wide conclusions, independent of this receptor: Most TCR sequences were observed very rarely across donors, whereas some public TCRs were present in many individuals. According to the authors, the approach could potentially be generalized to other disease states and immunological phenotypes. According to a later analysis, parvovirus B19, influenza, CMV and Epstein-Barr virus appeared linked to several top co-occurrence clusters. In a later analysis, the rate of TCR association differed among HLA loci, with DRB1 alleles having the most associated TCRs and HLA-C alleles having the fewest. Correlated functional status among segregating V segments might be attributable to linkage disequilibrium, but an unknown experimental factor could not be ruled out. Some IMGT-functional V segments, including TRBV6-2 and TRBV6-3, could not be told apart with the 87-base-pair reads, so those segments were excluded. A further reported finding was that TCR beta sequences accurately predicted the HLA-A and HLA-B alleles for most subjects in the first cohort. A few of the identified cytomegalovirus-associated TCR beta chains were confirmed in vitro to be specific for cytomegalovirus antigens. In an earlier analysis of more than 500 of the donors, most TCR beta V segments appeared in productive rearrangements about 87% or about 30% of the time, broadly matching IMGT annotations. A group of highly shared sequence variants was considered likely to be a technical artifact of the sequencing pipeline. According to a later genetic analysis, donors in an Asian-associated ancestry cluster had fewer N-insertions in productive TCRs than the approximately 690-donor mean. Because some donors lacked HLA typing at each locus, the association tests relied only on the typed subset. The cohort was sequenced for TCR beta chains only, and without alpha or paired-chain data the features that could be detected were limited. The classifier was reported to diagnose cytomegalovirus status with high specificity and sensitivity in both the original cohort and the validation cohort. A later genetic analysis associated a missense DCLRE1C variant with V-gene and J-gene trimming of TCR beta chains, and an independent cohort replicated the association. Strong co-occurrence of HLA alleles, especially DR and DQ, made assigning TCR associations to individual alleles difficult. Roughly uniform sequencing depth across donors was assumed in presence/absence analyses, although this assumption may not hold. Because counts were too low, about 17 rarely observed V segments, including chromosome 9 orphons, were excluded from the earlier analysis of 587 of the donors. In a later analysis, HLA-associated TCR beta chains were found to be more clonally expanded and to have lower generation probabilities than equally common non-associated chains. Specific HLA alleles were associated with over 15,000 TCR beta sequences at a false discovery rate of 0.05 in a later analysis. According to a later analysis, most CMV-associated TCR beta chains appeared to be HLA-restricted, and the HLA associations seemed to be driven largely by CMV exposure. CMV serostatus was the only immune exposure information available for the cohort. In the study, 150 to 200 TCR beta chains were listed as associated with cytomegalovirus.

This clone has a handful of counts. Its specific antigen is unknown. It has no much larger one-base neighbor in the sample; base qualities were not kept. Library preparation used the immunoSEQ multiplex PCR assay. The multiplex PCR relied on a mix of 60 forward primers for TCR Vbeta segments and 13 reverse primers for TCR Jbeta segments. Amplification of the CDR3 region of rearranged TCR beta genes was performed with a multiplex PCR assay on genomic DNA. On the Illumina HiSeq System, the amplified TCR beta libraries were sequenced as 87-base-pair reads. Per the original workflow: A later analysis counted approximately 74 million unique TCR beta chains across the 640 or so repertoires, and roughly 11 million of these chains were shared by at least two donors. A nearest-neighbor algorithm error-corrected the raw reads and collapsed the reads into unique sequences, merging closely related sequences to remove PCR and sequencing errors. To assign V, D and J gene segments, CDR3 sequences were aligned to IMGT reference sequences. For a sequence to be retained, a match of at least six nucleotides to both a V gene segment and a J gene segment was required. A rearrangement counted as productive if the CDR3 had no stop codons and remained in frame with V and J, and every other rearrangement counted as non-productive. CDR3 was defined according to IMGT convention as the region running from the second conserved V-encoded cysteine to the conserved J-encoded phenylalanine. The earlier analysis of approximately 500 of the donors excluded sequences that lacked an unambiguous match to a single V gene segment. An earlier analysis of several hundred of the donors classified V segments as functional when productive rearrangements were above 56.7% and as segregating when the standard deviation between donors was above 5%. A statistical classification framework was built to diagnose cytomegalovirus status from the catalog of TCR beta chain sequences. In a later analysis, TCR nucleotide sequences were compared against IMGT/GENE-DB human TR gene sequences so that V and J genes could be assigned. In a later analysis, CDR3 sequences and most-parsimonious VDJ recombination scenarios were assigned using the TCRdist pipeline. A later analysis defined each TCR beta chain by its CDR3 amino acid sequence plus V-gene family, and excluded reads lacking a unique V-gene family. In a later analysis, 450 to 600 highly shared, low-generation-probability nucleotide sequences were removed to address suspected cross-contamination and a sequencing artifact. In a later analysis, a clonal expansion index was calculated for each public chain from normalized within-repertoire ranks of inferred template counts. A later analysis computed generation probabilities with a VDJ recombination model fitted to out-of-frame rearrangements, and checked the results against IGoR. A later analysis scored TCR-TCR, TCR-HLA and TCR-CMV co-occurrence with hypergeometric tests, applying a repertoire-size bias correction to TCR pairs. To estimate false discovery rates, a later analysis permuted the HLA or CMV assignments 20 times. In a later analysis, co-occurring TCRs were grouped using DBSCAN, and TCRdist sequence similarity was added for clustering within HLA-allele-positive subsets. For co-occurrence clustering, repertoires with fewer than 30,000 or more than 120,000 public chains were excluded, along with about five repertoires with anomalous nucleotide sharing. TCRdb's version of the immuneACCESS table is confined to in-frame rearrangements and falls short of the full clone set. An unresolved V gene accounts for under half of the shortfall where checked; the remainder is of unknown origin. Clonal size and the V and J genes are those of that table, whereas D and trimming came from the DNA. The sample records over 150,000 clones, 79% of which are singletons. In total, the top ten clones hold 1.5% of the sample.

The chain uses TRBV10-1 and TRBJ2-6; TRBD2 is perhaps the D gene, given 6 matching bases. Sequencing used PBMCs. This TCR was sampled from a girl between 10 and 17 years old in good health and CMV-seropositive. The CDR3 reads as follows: CARDSGVSGANVLTF. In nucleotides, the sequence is TGCGCCAGGGACTCGGGGGTCTCTGGGGCCAACGTCCTGACTTTC.